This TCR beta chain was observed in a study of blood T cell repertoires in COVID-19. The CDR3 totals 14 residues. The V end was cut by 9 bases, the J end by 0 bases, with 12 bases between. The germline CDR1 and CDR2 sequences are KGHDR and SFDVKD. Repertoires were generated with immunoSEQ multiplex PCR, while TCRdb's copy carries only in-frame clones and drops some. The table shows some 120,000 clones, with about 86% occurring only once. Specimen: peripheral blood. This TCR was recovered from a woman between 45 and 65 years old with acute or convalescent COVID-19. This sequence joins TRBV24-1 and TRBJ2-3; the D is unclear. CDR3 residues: CATSPTRSTDTQYF. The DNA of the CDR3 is TGTGCCACCTCCCCGACACGGAGCACAGATACGCAGTATTTT.